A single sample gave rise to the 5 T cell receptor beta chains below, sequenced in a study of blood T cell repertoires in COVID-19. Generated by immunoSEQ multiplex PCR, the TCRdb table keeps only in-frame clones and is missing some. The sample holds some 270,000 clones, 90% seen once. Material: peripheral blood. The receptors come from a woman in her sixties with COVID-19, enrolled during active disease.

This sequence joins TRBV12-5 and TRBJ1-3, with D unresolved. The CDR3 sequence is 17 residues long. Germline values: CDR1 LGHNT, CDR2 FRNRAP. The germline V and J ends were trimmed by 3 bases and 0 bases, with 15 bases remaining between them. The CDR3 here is CASGFLVSSLSGNTIYF. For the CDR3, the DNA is TGTGCTAGTGGTTTCCTGGTTAGTTCTCTCTCTGGAAACACCATATATTTT. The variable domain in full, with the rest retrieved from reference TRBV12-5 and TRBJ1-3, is DARVTQTPRHKVTEMGQEVTMRCQPILGHNTVFWYRQTMMQGLELLAYFRNRAPLDDSGMPKDRFSAEMPDATLATLKIQPSEPRDSAVYFCASGFLVSSLSGNTIYFGEGSWLTVV.

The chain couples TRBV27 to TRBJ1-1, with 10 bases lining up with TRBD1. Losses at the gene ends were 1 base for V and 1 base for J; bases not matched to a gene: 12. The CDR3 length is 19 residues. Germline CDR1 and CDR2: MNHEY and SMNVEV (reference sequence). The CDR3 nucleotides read TGTGCCAGCAGTTTATATCGGGGGACAGGGGTCCGTAAGAACACTGAAGCTTTCTTT. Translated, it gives CASSLYRGTGVRKNTEAFF.

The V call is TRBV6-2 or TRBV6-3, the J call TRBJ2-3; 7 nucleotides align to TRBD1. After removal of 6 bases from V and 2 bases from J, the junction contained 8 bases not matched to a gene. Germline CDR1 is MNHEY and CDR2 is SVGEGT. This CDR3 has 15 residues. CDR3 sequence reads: CASSLRTGNTDTQYF. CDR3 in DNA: TGTGCCAGCAGCCTACGGACAGGAAACACAGATACGCAGTATTTT.

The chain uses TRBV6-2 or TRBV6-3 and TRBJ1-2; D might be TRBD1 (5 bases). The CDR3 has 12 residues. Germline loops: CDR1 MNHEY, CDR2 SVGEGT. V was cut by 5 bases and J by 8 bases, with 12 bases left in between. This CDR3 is CASSPAGSGYTF. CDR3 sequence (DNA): TGTGCCAGCAGTCCGGCAGGGTCGGGCTACACCTTC.

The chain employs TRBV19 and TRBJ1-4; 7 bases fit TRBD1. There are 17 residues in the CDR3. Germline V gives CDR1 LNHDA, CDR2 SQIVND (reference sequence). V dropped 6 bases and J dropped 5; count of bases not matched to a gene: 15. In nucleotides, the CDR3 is TGTGCCAGTAGGACCTGGAAGGACAGGCTCGAGAATGAAAAACTGTTTTTT. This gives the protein CASRTWKDRLENEKLFF.